Listed here are 5 T cell receptor beta chains from one sample, sequenced in a study of blood T cell repertoires in COVID-19. Some clones are missing from TCRdb's copy, which holds only in-frame ones; the method was immunoSEQ multiplex PCR. The data contain around 82,000 clones, 65% to 90% of them singletons. The sequenced sample consisted of peripheral blood. All receptors come from a man between 50 and 59 years old with COVID-19, enrolled during active disease.

The chain employs TRBV5-6 and TRBJ2-2; maybe TRBD1 (5 bases). CDR1 SGHDT and CDR2 YYEEEE come from the germline V gene. The CDR3 runs 15 residues. V was cut by 1 base and J by 0 bases, with 7 bases left in between. CDR3 nucleotides: TGTGCCAGCAGCTTGAAGGGGACGAACACCGGGGAGCTGTTTTTT. Its translation: CASSLKGTNTGELFF.

This chain connects TRBV5-1 to TRBJ2-7; 7 bases align to TRBD1. The CDR3 has 14 residues. From germline, CDR1 is SGHRS and CDR2 YFSETQ. V shed 1 base and J 3 bases; nucleotides not matched to a gene: 4. The CDR3 DNA sequence: TGCGCCAGCAGCTTGAACAGGGGCCACTACGAGCAGTACTTC. It encodes CASSLNRGHYEQYF.

The CDR3: CASSVGLAGGEQYF. CDR3 coding DNA: TGTGCCAGCAGCGTAGGGCTAGCGGGGGGCGAGCAGTACTTC. J is TRBJ2-7 and V is TRBV9, with 11 nucleotides matching TRBD2. Trimming cost V 0 bases and J 6 bases; bases outside gene matches: 2. Germline V gene lookup returns CDR1 SGDLS and CDR2 YYNGEE. This CDR3 spans 14 amino acids.

Here the CDR3 reads CASSLEGGNYGYTF. Written as DNA, the CDR3 is TGTGCCAGCAGCTTAGAGGGAGGAAACTATGGCTACACCTTC. V is TRBV7-2 and J is TRBJ1-2; D remains unclear. Germline-derived CDR1 and CDR2 are SGHTA and FQGNSA. CDR3 length: 14 residues. The ends were cut back, 1 base at V and 2 bases at J, with 8 bases in the middle.

V gene TRBV5-8 combines with J gene TRBJ2-7; D is perhaps TRBD1 (5 bases). The germline V and J ends were trimmed by 1 base and 2 bases, with 13 bases remaining between them. Per the germline V gene, CDR1 is SGHTS and CDR2 is YDEGEE. The CDR3 is 15 residues long. This CDR3 is CASSLRTKGAYEQYF. In DNA, the CDR3 is TGTGCCAGCAGCTTGCGGACAAAAGGCGCCTACGAGCAGTACTTC.